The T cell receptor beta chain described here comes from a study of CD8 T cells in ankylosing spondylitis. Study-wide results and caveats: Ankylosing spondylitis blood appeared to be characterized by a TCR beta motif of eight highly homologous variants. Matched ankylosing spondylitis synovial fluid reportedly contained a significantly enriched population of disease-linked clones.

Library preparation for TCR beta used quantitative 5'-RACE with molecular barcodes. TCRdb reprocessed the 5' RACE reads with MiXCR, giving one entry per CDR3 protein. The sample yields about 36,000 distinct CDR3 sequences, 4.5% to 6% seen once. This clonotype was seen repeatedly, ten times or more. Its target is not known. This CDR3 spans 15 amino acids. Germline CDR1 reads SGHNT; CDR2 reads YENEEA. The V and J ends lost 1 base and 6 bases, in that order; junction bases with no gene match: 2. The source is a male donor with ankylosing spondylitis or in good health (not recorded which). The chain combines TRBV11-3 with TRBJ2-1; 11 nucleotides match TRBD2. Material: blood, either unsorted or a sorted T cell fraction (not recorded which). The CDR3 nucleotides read TGTGCCAGCAGCTTAGGTAGCGGGGGGGGCAATGAGCAGTTCTTC. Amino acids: CASSLGSGGGNEQFF.